The entry below describes one T cell receptor beta chain. The sample originates from a study of blood T cell repertoires in COVID-19. CDR3 size: 16 residues. Germline V lookup: CDR1 WNHNN, CDR2 SYGVQD (reference sequence). The V segment lost 10 bases and the J segment 0 bases; nucleotides outside the gene matches: 9. The protocol was immunoSEQ multiplex PCR, while the TCRdb copy is restricted to in-frame clones and leaves out a portion. The sample records roughly 79,000 clones, around nine tenths being singletons. This sequence joins TRBV10-1 and TRBJ2-4; 10 nucleotides line up with TRBD2. Material: peripheral blood. This sequence originates from a woman aged 80 or over with active or convalescent COVID-19. As DNA, the CDR3 is TGCGCCACCCATCGACTAGCGGGTATAGCCAAAAACATTCAGTACTTC. This encodes CATHRLAGIAKNIQYF.